Each of the 32 T cell receptor beta chains below was sequenced from the same sample in a study of shared clonotypes between healthy human individuals. Produced via immunoSEQ multiplex PCR; TCRdb's table is partial and in-frame only. This sample has roughly 1,800,000 clones, with approximately 94% found just once. Positively selected for CCR7, the CD45RO-negative cells used as naive CD8 cells excluded terminally differentiated effector memory CD45RA+ cells. The sequenced material came from naive CD8+ T cells sorted from blood. These receptors were taken from a man younger than 30 in good health.

This clone showed up just a few times. The identical CDR3 is also encoded by other nucleotide sequences in the sample. The chain combines TRBV27 with TRBJ1-6; D uncertain. The V gene lost 2 bases and the J gene lost 8 bases, with 13 bases spanning the gap. Germline loops: CDR1 MNHEY, CDR2 SMNVEV (reference sequence). The CDR3 length is 15 residues. The CDR3 DNA is TGTGCCAGCAGTTTAGCCGGGGAAGGGTATTCACCCCTCCACTTT. Translating gives CASSLAGEGYSPLHF.

The chain couples TRBV7-2 to TRBJ1-5; TRBD1 might be the D (6 bases). Per germline, CDR1 SGHTA and CDR2 FQGNSA. The V and J ends lost 1 base and 4 bases respectively, with 14 bases between them. The CDR3 runs 16 residues. CDR3 nucleotide sequence: TGTGCCAGCAGCTTAGGCACAGGGCTCCTTAATCAGCCCCAGCATTTT. Protein: CASSLGTGLLNQPQHF.

On this clone: This CDR3 is also generated by other DNA sequences in the sample. The chain joins TRBV27 to TRBJ2-1, with TRBD2 identical over 8 bases. This CDR3 is 14 amino acids long. Germline-derived CDR1 and CDR2 are MNHEY and SMNVEV (reference sequence). V lost 2 bases to trimming and J lost 8 bases; unmatched junction nucleotides: 5. The CDR3 bases are TGTGCCAGCAGTTTAGGACTAGCCGGGCATGAGCAGTTCTTC. As protein: CASSLGLAGHEQFF.

J is TRBJ2-1 and V is TRBV9; 14 bases match TRBD2. Per germline, CDR1 SGDLS and CDR2 YYNGEE. V shed 1 base and J 7 bases; nucleotides not matched to a gene: 10. This CDR3 region has 18 residues. The CDR3 sequence is CASSVPSGTSGSVNEQFF. CDR3 DNA: TGTGCCAGCAGCGTACCCTCGGGGACTAGCGGGAGTGTAAATGAGCAGTTCTTC.

Regarding this clone: The sample contains more than one DNA sequence encoding this CDR3. The rearrangement links TRBV18 to TRBJ2-1; D not certain. The V and J ends lost 2 bases and 4 bases respectively, with 3 bases between them. Germline V gene sequence: CDR1 KGHSH, CDR2 LQKENI. This CDR3 comprises 12 residues. CDR3 nucleotide sequence: TGTGCCAGCTCACCAGGTTACAATGAGCAGTTCTTC. It yields the protein CASSPGYNEQFF.

The rearrangement joins TRBV5-6 to TRBJ1-2; D remains unclear. This CDR3 is built from 13 residues. V dropped 1 base and J dropped 8 bases, with 12 bases sitting between them. Germline V gene lookup returns CDR1 SGHDT and CDR2 YYEEEE. The CDR3 loop reads CASSLPPDPGYTF. The DNA of the CDR3 is TGTGCCAGCAGCTTGCCACCGGATCCCGGCTACACCTTC.

This clone was recorded once. The identical CDR3 is also encoded by other nucleotide sequences in the sample. The chain has TRBV7-9 and TRBJ2-3, with 8 bases that match TRBD1. Per germline, CDR1 SEHNR and CDR2 FQNEAQ (reference sequence). The J segment lost 6 bases and the V segment lost 5 bases, leaving 7 bases of the junction unmatched. The CDR3 length is 14 residues. Written as DNA, the CDR3 is TGTGCCAGCAGCCCTAGGCAGGGGGCGGATACGCAGTATTTT. It encodes CASSPRQGADTQYF.

In the case of this clone: Other DNA sequences in the same sample also yield this CDR3. This chain joins TRBV7-9 and TRBJ1-1; D call uncertain. The V gene's germline CDR1 is SEHNR and CDR2 FQNEAQ (reference sequence). Trimming took 1 base from V and 0 from J, leaving 6 bases between them. This CDR3 has 14 amino acids. The CDR3 DNA follows: TGTGCCAGCAGCTTAGGGGGTATGAACACTGAAGCTTTCTTT. Its translation: CASSLGGMNTEAFF. Full variable domain (rest looked up from reference TRBV7-9 and TRBJ1-1): DTGVSQNPRHKITKRGQNVTFRCDPISEHNRLYWYRQTLGQGPEFLTYFQNEAQLEKSRLLSDRFSAERPKGSFSTLEIQRTEQGDSAMYLCASSLGGMNTEAFFGQGTRLTVV.

This chain links TRBV5-6 with TRBJ1-1, with a tentative D call TRBD1 (6 bases). The V gene lost 5 bases and the J gene lost 4 bases, with 15 bases spanning the gap. Germline CDR1 and CDR2: SGHDT and YYEEEE. This CDR3 contains 14 residues. CDR3 protein: CASRVGAGATEAFF. The CDR3 coding sequence is TGTGCCAGCAGGGTCGGGGCAGGGGCCACTGAAGCTTTCTTT.

The rearrangement uses TRBV4-1 and TRBJ2-7; no reliable D call. Trimming removed 4 bases at V and 3 bases at J, with 13 bases between. The CDR3 has 14 amino acids. The germline V gene has CDR1 MGHRA and CDR2 YSYEKL. This CDR3 is CASSLDETSYEQYF. CDR3 bases: TGCGCCAGCAGCCTCGACGAGACAAGCTACGAGCAGTACTTC.

The rearrangement joins TRBV6-1 to TRBJ1-3, with D perhaps TRBD1 (5 bases). V was pared by 1 base and J by 9 bases, with 13 bases between. CDR1 MNHNS and CDR2 SASEGT come from the germline V gene. The CDR3 consists of 14 residues. The CDR3 bases are TGTGCCAGCAGTGAAGTACCCAGGGCGTTCACCATATATTTT. This translates into CASSEVPRAFTIYF.

V gene TRBV4-3 combines with J gene TRBJ2-7; D is unresolved. Trimming cost V 0 bases and J 1 base, with 7 bases left between them. The CDR3 has 14 amino acids. Germline V gene sequence: CDR1 LGHNA, CDR2 YSLEER. The chain's CDR3 is CASSQEVGSYEQYF. Written as DNA, the CDR3 is TGCGCCAGCAGCCAAGAGGTCGGTTCCTACGAGCAGTACTTC.

The chain carries TRBV27 and TRBJ1-2; D is undetermined. V was pared by 8 bases and J by 1 base, with 26 bases between. The CDR3 length is 18 residues. Per germline, CDR1 MNHEY and CDR2 SMNVEV (reference sequence). The CDR3 sequence is CASEPPLNLGRSNYGYTF. The DNA of the CDR3 is TGTGCCAGCGAACCACCCTTGAACTTAGGACGGAGTAACTATGGCTACACCTTC.

This sequence joins TRBV7-9 and TRBJ2-1; D unresolved. Germline V gene data show CDR1 as SEHNR and CDR2 as FQNEAQ (reference sequence). The CDR3 consists of 15 residues. The V and J ends lost 1 base and 1 base respectively, with 8 bases between them. The CDR3 DNA follows: TGTGCCAGCAGCTTAGAGGGTGAATCCTACAATGAGCAGTTCTTC. Amino acids: CASSLEGESYNEQFF.

The chain is built from TRBV5-6 and TRBJ2-7; 9 bases align to TRBD2. This CDR3 is 15 amino acids long. V trimming: 0 bases; J trimming: 0 bases; junction bases outside the gene matches: 1. Germline V gene sequence: CDR1 SGHDT, CDR2 YYEEEE. CDR3 in DNA: TGTGCCAGCAGCTTGGGTAGCGGGGGCTCCTACGAGCAGTACTTC. Translated, it gives CASSLGSGGSYEQYF. Looking up the rest from reference TRBV5-6 and TRBJ2-7 gives the full variable domain: DAGVTQSPTHLIKTRGQQVTLRCSPKSGHDTVSWYQQALGQGPQFIFQYYEEEERQRGNFPDRFSGHQFPNYSSELNVNALLLGDSALYLCASSLGSGGSYEQYFGPGTRLTVT.

The chain uses TRBV6-5 and TRBJ2-1, with TRBD2 matching over 8 bases. Germline trimming cut 0 bases from V and 4 bases from J; bases unmatched to any gene: 5. The germline CDR1 and CDR2 sequences are MNHEY and SVGAGI. The CDR3 is 16 amino acids. The CDR3 nucleotides read TGTGCCAGCAGTTACTCTCCGGGACTAGAGTACAATGAGCAGTTCTTC. It codes for CASSYSPGLEYNEQFF.

The chain uses TRBV11-1 and TRBJ2-7; D is uncertain. Germline V gene data show CDR1 as SGHAT and CDR2 as FQDESV (reference sequence). This CDR3 has 13 residues. The V end lost 1 base, the J end lost 1 base, and 5 bases lay between the germline ends. The CDR3 spells CASSLDWSYEQYF. DNA of the CDR3: TGTGCCAGCAGCTTAGACTGGTCCTACGAGCAGTACTTC.

This chain links TRBV30 with TRBJ2-7; 13 positions match TRBD2. Germline V gene lookup returns CDR1 GTSNPN and CDR2 SVGIG (reference sequence). The CDR3 totals 14 residues. V lost 2 bases, J lost 5 bases, and 3 bases stayed unmatched. The DNA for the CDR3 is TGTGCCTGGAGTAGGACTAGCGGGAGAGACGAGCAGTACTTC. Protein: CAWSRTSGRDEQYF.

The chain uses TRBV25-1 and TRBJ1-2, with a possible D match to TRBD1 (6 bases). This CDR3 is built from 15 residues. Trimming took off 4 bases at V and 3 bases at J, with 15 bases between the two ends. Germline lookup yields CDR1 MGHDK and CDR2 SYGVNS. The CDR3 spells CASSGGWGGHYGYTF. For the CDR3, the DNA is TGTGCCAGCAGTGGTGGTTGGGGGGGGCACTATGGCTACACCTTC.

The gene calls are TRBV2 and TRBJ1-2; a weak D match, TRBD1 (5 bases). CDR3 size: 15 residues. The germline V gene has CDR1 SNHLY and CDR2 FYNNEI. V was pared by 2 bases and J by 3 bases, with 13 bases between. DNA of the CDR3: TGTGCCAGCAGTGAACAAAGGGGCGGTTACTATGGCTACACCTTC. Amino acid sequence: CASSEQRGGYYGYTF. Looking up the rest from reference TRBV2 and TRBJ1-2 gives the full variable domain: EPEVTQTPSHQVTQMGQEVILRCVPISNHLYFYWYRQILGQKVEFLVSFYNNEISEKSEIFDDQFSVERPDGSNFTLKIRSTKLEDSAMYFCASSEQRGGYYGYTFGSGTRLTVV.

CDR3 nucleotides: TGCGCCAGCAGCCAAGAACCGGGACTAGATGCAGATACGCAGTATTTT. Amino acid sequence: CASSQEPGLDADTQYF. The V call is TRBV4-1, the J call TRBJ2-3; 8 nucleotides align to TRBD2. CDR3 length equals 16 residues. The V gene end was trimmed by 0 bases and the J gene end by 4 bases; junction bases not matched to a gene: 6. Per the germline V gene, CDR1 is MGHRA and CDR2 is YSYEKL.

As regards this clone: One end of the junction fails to match germline, which may point to a read error. The rearrangement joins TRBV7-7 to TRBJ1-2, with 10 bases identical to TRBD1. Germline V lookup: CDR1 SSHAT, CDR2 FNYEAQ (reference sequence). The CDR3 sequence is 18 residues long. The CDR3 nucleotides read TGTGCTAGCAGCTTGCAGGGGACAGGGGAAATTTTCAACTATGGCTACACCTTC. It translates to CASSLQGTGEIFNYGYTF. Together with reference TRBV7-7 and TRBJ1-2, the CDR3 gives the full variable domain: GAGVSQSPRYKVTKRGQDVTLRCDPISSHATLYWYQQALGQGPEFLTYFNYEAQPDKSGLPSDRFSAERPEGSISTLTIQRTEQRDSAMYRCASSLQGTGEIFNYGYTFGSGTRLTVV.

This clone came up once. The CDR3 DNA follows: TGTGCCAGTAGTGACAGGGGTCTCACCGGGGAGCTGTTTTTT. Translated, it gives CASSDRGLTGELFF. V is TRBV19 and J is TRBJ2-2, with TRBD1 matching over 8 bases. V shed 5 bases and J 4 bases; nucleotides not matched to a gene: 3. The CDR3 extends over 14 amino acids. Per the germline V gene, CDR1 is LNHDA and CDR2 is SQIVND (reference sequence).

The chain carries TRBV4-1 and TRBJ2-1, with no clear D. The germline V gene encodes CDR1 MGHRA and CDR2 YSYEKL. The germline V and J ends were trimmed by 2 bases and 0 bases, with 14 bases remaining between them. This CDR3 has 17 amino acids. The CDR3 DNA sequence: TGCGCCAGCAGCCAACTTAGCACCCAAAGCTCCTACAATGAGCAGTTCTTC. It codes for CASSQLSTQSSYNEQFF.

The rearrangement links TRBV28 to TRBJ2-1, with unresolved D. Germline CDR1 reads MDHEN; CDR2 reads SYDVKM. V was clipped by 6 bases and J by 2 bases, with 11 bases between them. This CDR3 is built from 14 residues. DNA for the CDR3: TGTGCCAGCAGCCCGCTTGACCCCTACAATGAGCAGTTCTTC. Residues: CASSPLDPYNEQFF.

V usage is TRBV4-3 and J usage is TRBJ2-7; weak D call: TRBD1 (6 bases). Germline V lookup: CDR1 LGHNA, CDR2 YSLEER. There are 13 residues in the CDR3. The ends were cut back, 3 bases at V and 5 bases at J, with 11 bases in the middle. CDR3 loop: CASSHLRGDEQYF. The CDR3 DNA reads TGCGCCAGCAGCCACCTCAGGGGCGACGAGCAGTACTTC.

The chain is built from TRBV27 and TRBJ1-5; 8 nucleotides align to TRBD1. The CDR3 loop spans 14 amino acids. J lost 4 bases, V lost 5 bases, and 4 bases had no gene match. CDR1 is MNHEY and CDR2 is SMNVEV in the germline V gene (reference sequence). Here the CDR3 DNA reads TGTGCCAGCAGTGACCGGACAGGGAATCAGCCCCAGCATTTT. It is translated as CASSDRTGNQPQHF.

The rearrangement joins TRBV6-6 to TRBJ2-3, with D tentatively TRBD2 (6 bases). V was shortened by 5 bases and J by 4 bases, with 16 bases between the two germline ends. Germline V gene lookup returns CDR1 MNHNY and CDR2 SVGAGI (reference sequence). This CDR3 comprises 15 residues. The CDR3 coding sequence is TGTGCCAGCAGTATACTGGGCAGCGGGCCAGATACGCAGTATTTT. It translates to CASSILGSGPDTQYF.

This chain joins TRBV2 and TRBJ2-5; TRBD2 matches 7 bases. This CDR3 comprises 12 residues. Unmatched junction bases numbered 4, after V lost 7 bases and J lost 5 bases. Germline V gene lookup returns CDR1 SNHLY and CDR2 FYNNEI. DNA for the CDR3: TGTGCCAGCATTGGGGGGGGTGAGACCCAGTACTTC. Its translation: CASIGGGETQYF.

The J gene is TRBJ2-1, the V gene TRBV7-8, with 16 bases fitting TRBD2. Germline CDR1 reads SGHVS; CDR2 reads FQNEAQ. The CDR3 totals 17 residues. V lost 6 bases and J lost 2; bases outside the gene matches: 4. The CDR3 is CASSSGLAGGPYNEQFF. The CDR3 nucleotides read TGTGCCAGCAGTTCGGGACTAGCGGGGGGGCCCTACAATGAGCAGTTCTTC.

The chain has TRBV10-1 and TRBJ2-2, with TRBD1 matching 12 bases. The CDR3 is 16 amino acids. Germline V gene lookup returns CDR1 WNHNN and CDR2 SYGVQD (reference sequence). The V gene end was trimmed by 0 bases and the J gene end by 6 bases; junction bases not matched to a gene: 2. The CDR3 nucleotides are TGCGCCAGCAGTGAGTCAGGGACAGGGGGCCCCGGGGAGCTGTTTTTT. Residues: CASSESGTGGPGELFF.

Written as DNA, the CDR3 is TGTGCCACCAGCCAAAACAGGGACCAAAACATTCAGTACTTC. As protein: CATSQNRDQNIQYF. V is TRBV15 and J is TRBJ2-4, with D maybe TRBD1 (6 bases). Trimming shortened V by 5 bases and J by 5 bases, and 13 bases separated the two germline ends. The V gene's germline CDR1 is LNHNV and CDR2 YYDKDF (reference sequence). This CDR3 spans 14 amino acids. Full variable domain (outside the CDR3, taken from reference TRBV15 and TRBJ2-4): DAMVIQNPRYQVTQFGKPVTLSCSQTLNHNVMYWYQQKSSQAPKLLFHYYDKDFNNEADTPDNFQSRRPNTSFCFLDIRSPGLGDTAMYLCATSQNRDQNIQYFGAGTRLSVL.